Listed here are 21 T cell receptor beta chains from one sample, sequenced in a study of T cells in Graves' hyperthyroidism and ophthalmopathy. TCR beta CDR3 sequences were amplified from RNA transcripts. HTBI primers were used for first-round RT-PCR of the TCR CDR3. MiXCR, run by TCRdb on the multiplex PCR reads, gives a single entry per CDR3 protein. The data show under 300,000 distinct CDR3 sequences, 13% to 15% seen once. Sequencing used blood. All receptors come from a woman aged 40 to 50 with Graves' hyperthyroidism that later progressed to Graves' ophthalmopathy.

Regarding this clonotype: This may be a read error: a much more frequent sequence differs by one nucleotide. The chain is built from TRBV7-8 and TRBJ2-2, with D maybe TRBD2 (5 bases). Germline V lookup: CDR1 SGHVS, CDR2 FQNEAQ. There are 13 residues in the CDR3. The chain's CDR3 is CASSFGNTGELVF. CDR3 sequence (DNA): TGTGCCAGCAGCTTCGGGAACACCGGGGAGCTGGTTTTT. Full variable domain (remainder filled in from reference TRBV7-8 and TRBJ2-2): GAGVSQSPRYKVAKRGQDVALRCDPISGHVSLFWYQQALGQGPEFLTYFQNEAQLDKSGLPSDRFFAERPEGSVSTLKIQRTQQEDSAVYLCASSFGNTGELVFGEGSRLTVL.

This clonotype occurred many times. The chain uses TRBV28 and TRBJ2-2; D not certain. This CDR3 has 15 residues. Trimming stripped 2 bases from V and 4 bases from J, with 11 bases between. Looked up from germline, CDR1 is MDHEN and CDR2 is SYDVKM. For the CDR3, the DNA is TGTGCCAGCAGTTTAATAGGGTCGGGCACCGGGGAGCTGTTTTTT. Amino acids: CASSLIGSGTGELFF.

This clonotype has at least ten counts. This chain joins TRBV2 and TRBJ2-7; 8 bases map to TRBD1. V trimming: 8 bases; J trimming: 3 bases; junction bases outside the gene matches: 3. Germline-derived CDR1 and CDR2 are SNHLY and FYNNEI. The CDR3 consists of 12 residues. CDR3 sequence: CASRDRFYEQYF. The CDR3 DNA is TGTGCCAGCCGGGACAGGTTCTACGAGCAGTACTTC.

This clonotype came up many times. The chain employs TRBV7-9 and TRBJ2-2; D not resolved. Trimming removed 2 bases from V and 0 bases from J, with 10 bases in between. CDR1 and CDR2 from the germline V gene are SEHNR and FQNEAQ (reference sequence). CDR3 size: 16 residues. The CDR3 region has the DNA TGTGCCAGCAGCTTAAGCATCCATACGAACACCGGGGAGCTGTTTTTT. It yields the protein CASSLSIHTNTGELFF. Drawing the rest from reference TRBV7-9 and TRBJ2-2, the complete variable domain is DTGVSQNPRHKITKRGQNVTFRCDPISEHNRLYWYRQTLGQGPEFLTYFQNEAQLEKSRLLSDRFSAERPKGSFSTLEIQRTEQGDSAMYLCASSLSIHTNTGELFFGEGSRLTVL.

This clonotype was counted many times. The chain recombines TRBV28 with TRBJ1-5; 7 positions agree with TRBD1. J gave up 3 bases and V 7 bases, and 6 bases lay outside the gene matches. The CDR3 has 14 amino acids. Germline V CDR1 and CDR2: MDHEN, SYDVKM. This chain's CDR3 is CASILQGNNQPQHF. The CDR3 DNA reads TGTGCCAGCATCCTACAGGGGAACAATCAGCCCCAGCATTTT.

This clonotype was seen ten or more times. The V call is TRBV18, the J call TRBJ2-1; the match to TRBD2 covers 8 bases. The CDR3 is 14 residues long. J lost 5 bases, V lost 3 bases, and 3 bases had no gene match. Germline V gene lookup returns CDR1 KGHSH and CDR2 LQKENI. The CDR3 spells CASSPGLGHNEQFF. The DNA for the CDR3 is TGTGCCAGCTCACCGGGACTAGGACACAATGAGCAGTTCTTC.

At least ten counts were recorded for this clonotype. The chain uses TRBV12-3 or TRBV12-4 and TRBJ2-5; D gene uncertain. CDR3 length equals 11 residues. With 1 base removed from V and 10 bases from J, the gap between germline ends came to 7 bases. CDR3 DNA sequence: TGTGCCAGCAGTTTAGGCTTCGTCCAGTACTTC. Its protein product is CASSLGFVQYF.

J is TRBJ2-2 and V is TRBV27; no reliable D call. The germline V and J ends were trimmed by 4 bases and 6 bases, with 15 bases remaining between them. The CDR3 extends over 15 amino acids. CDR1 MNHEY and CDR2 SMNVEV come from the germline V gene (reference sequence). CDR3 protein: CASSSRVPGAGELFF. The CDR3 DNA reads as TGTGCCAGCAGTTCCCGGGTCCCCGGCGCCGGGGAGCTGTTTTTT.

This clonotype has at least ten counts. This chain joins TRBV29-1 and TRBJ2-5; 7 bases map to TRBD2. V gave up 5 bases and J gave up 5 bases; unmatched junction bases: 8. The CDR3 runs 13 residues. Germline CDR1 is SQVTM and CDR2 is ANQGSEA. Here the CDR3 DNA reads TGCAGCGTTTGTCGTCAGGGAGGGGAGACCCAGTACTTC. Amino acids: CSVCRQGGETQYF.

There are many counts of this clonotype. The chain has TRBV11-2 and TRBJ2-7; D is unclear. Germline lookup yields CDR1 SGHAT and CDR2 FQNNGV. Trimming stripped 0 bases from V and 5 bases from J, with 8 bases between. The CDR3 spans 13 residues. CDR3 sequence: CASSLDLENEQYF. CDR3 DNA sequence: TGTGCCAGCAGCTTAGATCTAGAGAACGAGCAGTACTTC.

This clonotype was seen repeatedly, ten times or more. The rearrangement uses TRBV10-3 and TRBJ1-3; D possibly corresponds to TRBD1 (5 bases). Germline CDR1 is ENHRY and CDR2 is SYGVKD. The V end was cut by 11 bases, the J end by 0 bases, with 14 bases between. The CDR3 consists of 14 residues. In DNA, the CDR3 is TGTGCCGCCTCCAGGGATTCCTCTGGAAACACCATATATTTT. Its translation: CAASRDSSGNTIYF.

The count of this clonotype is one. This may arise from a read error, as a much more abundant clone is one base away. The chain recombines TRBV7-8 with TRBJ1-1; TRBD1 aligns across 7 bases. The CDR3 loop spans 14 amino acids. Per germline, CDR1 SGHVS and CDR2 FQNEAQ. The CDR3 DNA reads TGTGCCAGAAGCTTAGGGACAGTGGGGACTGAAGCTTTCTTT. Translation: CARSLGTVGTEAFF.

This clonotype has ten or more counts. The rearrangement links TRBV6-1 to TRBJ1-4, with 7 bases identical to TRBD1. The CDR3 runs to 14 residues. Germline-derived CDR1 and CDR2 are MNHNS and SASEGT. V shed 8 bases and J 2 bases; nucleotides not matched to a gene: 5. This CDR3 reads CASRWDSTNEKLFF. DNA of the CDR3: TGTGCCAGCCGTTGGGACAGCACTAATGAAAAACTGTTTTTT.

This clonotype has a handful of counts. The rearrangement joins TRBV6-1 to TRBJ2-5; 8 nucleotides line up with TRBD2. The CDR3 has 15 residues. J lost 5 bases, V lost 6 bases, and 11 bases had no gene match. The germline CDR1 and CDR2 sequences are MNHNS and SASEGT. For the CDR3, the DNA is TGTGCCAGCAGCCCCGGGGGGGGCATAAAGGAGACCCAGTACTTC. Translating gives CASSPGGGIKETQYF.

The chain uses TRBV5-1 and TRBJ2-1; D is unclear. The CDR3 sequence is 16 residues long. Germline CDR1 SGHRS, CDR2 YFSETQ. V shed 3 bases and J shed 0 bases, with 13 bases lying between them. CDR3 region: CASSSSALLSYNEQFF. DNA of the CDR3: TGCGCCAGCAGCTCGTCAGCACTCCTCTCCTACAATGAGCAGTTCTTC.

This clonotype was counted ten times or more. This rearrangement joins TRBV5-6 to TRBJ2-1, with 9 positions matching TRBD2. J was trimmed by 7 bases and V by 4 bases; bases with no gene match: 12. The V gene's germline CDR1 is SGHDT and CDR2 YYEEEE. CDR3 length equals 16 residues. CDR3 coding DNA: TGTGCCAGCAGCCCTAAGGTCCTGAGCGGGAGGAATGAGCAGTTCTTC. It translates to CASSPKVLSGRNEQFF.

This clonotype has at least ten counts. The chain carries TRBV19 and TRBJ2-7; D possibly corresponds to TRBD2 (6 bases). Germline CDR1 and CDR2: LNHDA and SQIVND (reference sequence). Trimming removed 8 bases from V and 4 bases from J, with 12 bases in between. The CDR3 length is 12 residues. CDR3 sequence reads: CASGQGLYEQYF. In DNA form, the CDR3 reads TGTGCCAGTGGGCAAGGACTATACGAGCAGTACTTC.

This clonotype was counted at least ten times. This sequence joins TRBV3-1 and TRBJ2-5, with a tentative D call TRBD2 (5 bases). Germline loops: CDR1 LGHDT, CDR2 YNNKEL (reference sequence). The germline V and J ends were trimmed by 4 bases and 4 bases, with 22 bases remaining between them. This CDR3 has 17 amino acids. The CDR3 bases are TGTGCCAGCAGCCGTGGGAAGTCATGGGAGCTGGGAGAGACCCAGTACTTC. This gives the protein CASSRGKSWELGETQYF.

This clonotype was detected many times. This chain links TRBV20-1 with TRBJ2-5, with 9 bases matching TRBD2. V lost 6 bases and J lost 2; bases outside the gene matches: 16. The CDR3 totals 17 residues. CDR1 and CDR2 from the germline V gene are DFQATT and SNEGSKA (reference sequence). The CDR3 nucleotides are TGCAGTGCCCCAGCAAGGCTAGCGGGAAGGAAGCAAGAGACCCAGTACTTC. This codes for CSAPARLAGRKQETQYF.

This clonotype has at least ten counts. The chain carries TRBV7-3 and TRBJ2-5; no firm D call. Germline V gene data show CDR1 as SGHTA and CDR2 as FQGTGA. V was shortened by 2 bases and J by 1 base, with 11 bases between the two germline ends. The CDR3 consists of 15 residues. In DNA form, the CDR3 reads TGTGCCAGCAGCTTAGGTCCCGGGCCCCAAGAGACCCAGTACTTC. Encoded protein: CASSLGPGPQETQYF.

The chain links TRBV20-1 to TRBJ1-3, with D possibly matching TRBD1 (6 bases). The CDR3 totals 16 residues. Trimming removed 6 bases from V and 0 bases from J, with 18 bases in between. The germline V gene has CDR1 DFQATT and CDR2 SNEGSKA (reference sequence). CDR3 in DNA: TGCAGTGCCCACATTGGGGGACACCGCTCTGGAAACACCATATATTTT. It specifies CSAHIGGHRSGNTIYF.